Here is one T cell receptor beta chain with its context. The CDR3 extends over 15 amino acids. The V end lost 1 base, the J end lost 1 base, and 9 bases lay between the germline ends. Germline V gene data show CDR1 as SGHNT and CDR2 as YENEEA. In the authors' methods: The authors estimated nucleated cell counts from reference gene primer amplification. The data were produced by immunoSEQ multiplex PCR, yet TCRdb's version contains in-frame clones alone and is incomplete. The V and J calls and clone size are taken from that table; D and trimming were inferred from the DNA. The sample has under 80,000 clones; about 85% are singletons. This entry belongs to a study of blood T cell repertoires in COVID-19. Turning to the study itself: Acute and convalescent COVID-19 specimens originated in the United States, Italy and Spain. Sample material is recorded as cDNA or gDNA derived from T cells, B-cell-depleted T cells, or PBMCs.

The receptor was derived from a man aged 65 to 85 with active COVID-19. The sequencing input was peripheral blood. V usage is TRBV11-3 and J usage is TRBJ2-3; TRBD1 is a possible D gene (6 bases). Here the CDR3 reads CASSLVQGGTDTQYF. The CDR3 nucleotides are TGTGCCAGCAGCTTAGTACAGGGAGGCACAGATACGCAGTATTTT.